This entry concerns a single T cell receptor (beta chain). The data originate from a study of blood T cell repertoires in COVID-19. Turning to the study itself: Samples taken during acute and convalescent COVID-19 were collected in the United States, Italy and Spain. Sources were T cells, B-cell-depleted T cells, or PBMCs; the material itself was cDNA or gDNA.

The authors' processing: Estimation of nucleated cell counts relied on the amplification of reference gene primers. Sequenced by immunoSEQ multiplex PCR; TCRdb stores in-frame clones only, minus some. V and J calls and clone size follow that table, whereas D and trimming were derived from the DNA. Of 120,000 or so clones detected, 70% to 80% appear once; the ten largest clones hold around a quarter. Trimming removed 6 bases from V and 7 bases from J; junction bases left unmatched: 5. Germline-derived CDR1 and CDR2 are MNHEY and SVGEGT. The CDR3 has 13 residues. The genes are TRBV6-2 or TRBV6-3 and TRBJ1-4, with TRBD1 matching 7 bases. Sequences were obtained from peripheral blood. This receptor was identified in a human donor in a cohort sampled during active COVID-19. CDR3 sequence reads: CASRPRTGEKLFF. The DNA of the CDR3 is TGTGCCAGCAGACCTCGGACAGGTGAAAAACTGTTTTTT.